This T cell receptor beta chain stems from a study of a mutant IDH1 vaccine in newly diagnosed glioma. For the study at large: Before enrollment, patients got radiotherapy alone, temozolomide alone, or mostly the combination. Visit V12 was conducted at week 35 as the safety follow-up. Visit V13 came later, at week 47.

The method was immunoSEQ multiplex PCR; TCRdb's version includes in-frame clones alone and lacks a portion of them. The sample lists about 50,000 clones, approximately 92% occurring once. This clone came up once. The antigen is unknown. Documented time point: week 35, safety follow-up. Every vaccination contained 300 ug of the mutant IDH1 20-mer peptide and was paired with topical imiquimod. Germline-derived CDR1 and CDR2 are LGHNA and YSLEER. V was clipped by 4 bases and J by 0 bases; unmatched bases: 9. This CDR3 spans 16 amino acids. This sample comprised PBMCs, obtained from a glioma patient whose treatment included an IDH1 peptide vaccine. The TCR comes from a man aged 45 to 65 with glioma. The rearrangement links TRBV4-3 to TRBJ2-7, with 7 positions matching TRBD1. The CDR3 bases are TGCGCCAGCAGCCTGTCGACAGGGTCCAGCTCCTACGAGCAGTACTTC. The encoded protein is CASSLSTGSSSYEQYF.